A selection of T cell receptor beta chains follows, all from one sample in a study of OX40 agonist ivuxolimab in advanced cancers. Method: immunoSEQ multiplex PCR; TCRdb's copy keeps in-frame clones and lacks some. The sample records roughly 80,000 clones, more than 80% being singletons. This sample comprised CD4+ or CD8+ T cells sorted from blood, obtained in a trial of the OX40 agonist ivuxolimab. The origin of the receptors is an adult with an advanced solid tumor such as melanoma, head and neck, liver or kidney cancer. The CDR3 runs from the conserved cysteine through the conserved F or W. A D gene is named only where the DNA matches it firmly. Clone size is shown for a subset of rows, as once, few, many or a class of expanded clone.

clone_size	d_call	v_call	j_call	cdr3_nt	cdr3_aa
NA	NA	TRBV5-1	TRBJ2-3	TGCGCCAGCAGCGACAGTCCCCCAGATACGCAGTATTTT	CASSDSPPDTQYF
NA	NA	TRBV11-2	TRBJ2-7	TGTGCCAGCAGCTTATGGGATATAAACGAGCAGTACTTC	CASSLWDINEQYF
NA	NA	TRBV5-1	TRBJ2-5	TGCGCCAGCAGCTTGGGCGGGGTAAAGACCCAGTACTTC	CASSLGGVKTQYF
NA	TRBD2	TRBV7-8	TRBJ2-7	TGTGCCAGCAGCGCCGGGACTAACTCCTACGAGCAGTACTTC	CASSAGTNSYEQYF
NA	NA	TRBV5-1	TRBJ2-4	TGCGCCAGCAGCTTGCGGGCCCAGGGCGGAGACATTCAGTACTTC	CASSLRAQGGDIQYF
once	NA	TRBV6-1	TRBJ1-6	TGTGCCAGTGCGGCTTTCAATTCACCCCTCCACTTT	CASAAFNSPLHF
NA	NA	TRBV7-9	TRBJ1-2	TGTGCCAGCAGCTCTAACAACTATGGCTACACCTTC	CASSSNNYGYTF
NA	TRBD2	TRBV7-9	TRBJ2-6	TGTGCCAGCAGCTCTAGCGGGGGTACAGGGAGCTCTGGGGCCAACGTCCTGACTTTC	CASSSSGGTGSSGANVLTF
NA	TRBD1	TRBV6-1	TRBJ2-7	TGTGCCAGCAGTAGACAGGGGGAGACCTACGAGCAGTACTTC	CASSRQGETYEQYF
few	NA	TRBV19	TRBJ2-3	TGTGCCAGTAGTAGGGGGGATACGCAGTATTTT	CASSRGDTQYF
NA	TRBD1	TRBV15	TRBJ2-7	TGTGCCACCAGCCGGGACAGCTCCTACGAGCAGTACTTC	CATSRDSSYEQYF
NA	NA	TRBV25-1	TRBJ1-1	TGTGCCAGCAGTGATAATGAACAGGTCGGGAAAGCTTTCTTT	CASSDNEQVGKAFF
NA	NA	TRBV4-1	TRBJ1-1	TGCGCCAGCAGCCGACCGACGGTGATGAACACTGAAGCTTTCTTT	CASSRPTVMNTEAFF
NA	NA	TRBV7-2	TRBJ2-7	TGTGCCAGCAGCCGGGACTCTACATTCGAGCAGTACTTC	CASSRDSTFEQYF
few	TRBD1	TRBV5-1	TRBJ1-3	TGCGCCAGCAGCTCGGGACAGCCCTCTGGAAACACCATATATTTT	CASSSGQPSGNTIYF
NA	TRBD1	TRBV30	TRBJ1-4	TGTGCCTGGAAACGGGACAGGGGATCCGAAAAACTGTTTTTT	CAWKRDRGSEKLFF
NA	NA	TRBV7-3	TRBJ2-5	TGTGCCAGCAGCTTAATCGACAGGGAGACCCAGTACTTC	CASSLIDRETQYF
once	TRBD1	TRBV5-4	TRBJ2-7	TGTGCCAGCAGCTTACAAGGGACAGGGGGCTACGAGCAGTACTTC	CASSLQGTGGYEQYF
NA	NA	TRBV7-9	TRBJ1-2	TGTGCCAGCAGCTCCGGAGGAGAATCCACCTTC	CASSSGGESTF
NA	TRBD1	TRBV5-1	TRBJ1-2	TGCGCCAGCAGCTTGGGGCAGGGGGCTAAGTTTGGCTACACCTTC	CASSLGQGAKFGYTF
NA	NA	TRBV11-3	TRBJ2-7	TGTGCCAGCAGTACCGGTGGGAAGTACGAGCAGTACTTC	CASSTGGKYEQYF
NA	TRBD2	TRBV5-1	TRBJ2-7	TGCGCCAGCAGCTACACTAGCGGGAGGGCCCTCGGAGCCTACGAGCAGTACTTC	CASSYTSGRALGAYEQYF
NA	TRBD1	TRBV10-2	TRBJ1-1	TGCGCCAGCACCAACCGGGGACAGCCTGAAGCTTTCTTT	CASTNRGQPEAFF
NA	NA	TRBV28	TRBJ2-4	TGTGCCAGCAGTTTATCCGCTCTTGCATGGCAGGTGGGGGGCAAAAACATTCAGTACTTC	CASSLSALAWQVGGKNIQYF
NA	NA	TRBV30	TRBJ1-1	TGTGCCTGGAGGCCCAAAACAGCGAACACTGAAGCTTTCTTT	CAWRPKTANTEAFF
NA	NA	TRBV21-1	TRBJ2-2	TGTGCCAGCAGGACTAGCGCCGGGGAGCTGTTTTTT	CASRTSAGELFF
once	NA	TRBV5-1	TRBJ2-7	TGCGCCAGCAGCTTGGATAGCGAGCAGTACTTC	CASSLDSEQYF